This is a list of T cell receptor beta chains from one sample in a study of CD8 T cells in ankylosing spondylitis. A single record per CDR3 protein comes from TCRdb applying MiXCR to the 5' RACE reads. The data contain 290,000 or so distinct CDR3 sequences, roughly 20% of them singletons. The sample was blood, either unsorted or a sorted T cell fraction (not recorded which). These TCRs come from a female donor with ankylosing spondylitis or in good health (not recorded which). Both conserved end residues are part of each CDR3. Each record gives: clone size, V gene, J gene, D gene, CDR3 DNA, CDR3 protein. The D gene is left open where the match is weak. Clone size appears in some rows only: once, few, many, or a class for an expanded clone.

>-|TRBV6-5|TRBJ2-1|-
TGTGCCAGCAGTTACACCCTCACTAGCAGTGAGCAGTTCTTC
CASSYTLTSSEQFF
>-|TRBV5-1|TRBJ1-2|-
TGCGCCAGCAGCTTGGGACAAAAAGGCTACACCTTC
CASSLGQKGYTF
>-|TRBV20-1|TRBJ2-7|-
TGCAGTGCTAGCGGGATCTACGAGCAGTACTTC
CSASGIYEQYF
>few|TRBV7-9|TRBJ2-5|TRBD1
TGTGCCAGCAGCCCAGCCCTCTATACAGGGGAAGAGACCCAGTACTTC
CASSPALYTGEETQYF
>-|TRBV7-2|TRBJ2-5|-
TGTGCCAGCAGCTTAGCGGGGCGGGATGGGGAGACCCAGTACTTC
CASSLAGRDGETQYF
>-|TRBV28|TRBJ1-1|TRBD1
TGTGCCAGCAGTCCGCGACAGGGCGAGAACACTGAAGCTTTCTTT
CASSPRQGENTEAFF
>-|TRBV10-3|TRBJ1-1|-
TGTGCCATCAGTGCAGGGACGAACACTGAAGCTTTCTTT
CAISAGTNTEAFF
>few|TRBV9|TRBJ1-1|TRBD1
TGTGCCAGCAGCAAACAGGGGATTGGAACTGAAGCTTTCTTT
CASSKQGIGTEAFF
>-|TRBV11-3|TRBJ2-2|-
TGTGCCAGCAAGCGCTACACCGGGGAGCTGTTTTTT
CASKRYTGELFF
>-|TRBV2|TRBJ1-5|-
TGTGCCAGCAGTGGACGGACTAATCAGCCCCAGCATTTT
CASSGRTNQPQHF
>-|TRBV19|TRBJ2-3|TRBD2
TGTGCCAGTAGTCCCCGAGGGACTAGCGGGAGCCTCAGCACAGATACGCAGTATTTT
CASSPRGTSGSLSTDTQYF
>-|TRBV6-1|TRBJ2-7|-
TGTGCCAGCAGTGAAGGCGTACCCTACGAGCAGTACTTC
CASSEGVPYEQYF
>few|TRBV28|TRBJ2-5|TRBD1
TGTGCCAGCAGCCACCGGACAGGGGAAGAGACCCAGTACTTC
CASSHRTGEETQYF
>-|TRBV10-1|TRBJ2-1|-
TGCGCCAGCAGTGAGTCGGGGAGTAATGAGCAGTTCTTC
CASSESGSNEQFF
>-|TRBV6-2/TRBV6-3|TRBJ1-2|-
TGTGCCAGCAGCCACGACGGTAACTATGGCTACACCTTC
CASSHDGNYGYTF
>-|TRBV5-1|TRBJ1-2|-
TGCGCCAGCAGCTTGGAGAGTCTACATGGCTACACCTTC
CASSLESLHGYTF
>few|TRBV6-5|TRBJ2-1|TRBD1
TGTGCCAGCAGTTACGATTGGGACAGGACCTACAATGAGCAGTTCTTC
CASSYDWDRTYNEQFF
>many|TRBV6-6|TRBJ2-1|-
TGTGCCAGCAGTTACTCGGATGGTGAGCAGTTCTTC
CASSYSDGEQFF
>-|TRBV28|TRBJ2-1|TRBD2
TGTGCCAGCAGTCCACCGGGACTAGCGGAGAGTAGGCCCGTCTACAATGAGCAGTTCTTC
CASSPPGLAESRPVYNEQFF
>few|TRBV20-1|TRBJ2-7|-
TGCAGTGTAGAGTCCCTCGGCTCCTACGAGCAGTACTTC
CSVESLGSYEQYF
>few|TRBV6-2/TRBV6-3|TRBJ2-7|-
TGTGCCAGCAGTCGTACCGACCGTGGCTCCTACGAGCAGTACTTC
CASSRTDRGSYEQYF
>few|TRBV7-8|TRBJ2-7|TRBD2
TGTGCCAGCAGCCCTCAAATCCGGACTAGTATCTTCTACGAGCAGTACTTC
CASSPQIRTSIFYEQYF
>once|TRBV6-1|TRBJ1-2|-
TGTGCCAGCCGCGGGGGTTCTAACTATGGCTACACCTTC
CASRGGSNYGYTF
>-|TRBV12-3/TRBV12-4|TRBJ2-7|-
TGTGCCAGCAGTTTATTCGAAAATACCTACGAGCAGTACTTC
CASSLFENTYEQYF
>many|TRBV5-1|TRBJ2-7|TRBD1
TGCGCCAGCAGCAAACGACTAGACAGGGGCGACGAGCAGTACTTC
CASSKRLDRGDEQYF
>many|TRBV9|TRBJ2-3|TRBD2
TGTGCCAACCATCAACTAGCGGGAGCGAAAGATACGCAGTATTTT
CANHQLAGAKDTQYF
>few|TRBV12-3/TRBV12-4|TRBJ2-1|-
TGTGCCAGCAGTTTAGCAGGCCAGCCGGGCAATGAGCAGTTCTTC
CASSLAGQPGNEQFF
>few|TRBV5-1|TRBJ2-7|-
TGCGCCAGCAGCTTGGTTTCCGGGAGCTCCTACGAGCAGTACTTC
CASSLVSGSSYEQYF
>-|TRBV15|TRBJ1-1|TRBD1
TGTGCCACCAGCAGAGATCAGCACAGGGGAACTGAAGCTTTCTTT
CATSRDQHRGTEAFF